Shown below are 2 T cell receptor beta chains from a single sample sequenced in a study of OX40 agonist ivuxolimab in advanced cancers. The library was generated by the immunoSEQ multiplex PCR assay. As stored in TCRdb, this immuneACCESS dataset retains in-frame rearrangements with V and J assigned. A fraction of the clones does not appear; measured against another copy, unresolved V genes explain less than half of the discrepancy, and the remainder lacks a known reason. This sample comprises some 45,000 clones, more than 70% of them detected only once. Clones ranked in the top ten supply about 15% of the sample. The sequencing here drew on CD4+ or CD8+ T cells sorted from blood, taken in a trial of the OX40 agonist ivuxolimab. These TCRs come from an adult with an advanced solid tumor such as melanoma, head and neck, liver or kidney cancer.

This chain's CDR3 is CASSLGAGTTYEQYF. Here the CDR3 DNA reads TGTGCCAGCAGCTTAGGAGCCGGGACGACCTACGAGCAGTACTTC. The rearrangement uses TRBV7-9 and TRBJ2-7, with D perhaps being TRBD1 or TRBD2 (5 bases each). The ends were cut back, 1 base at V and 2 bases at J, with 12 bases in the middle. Germline-derived CDR1 and CDR2 are SEHNR and FQNEAQ (reference sequence). The CDR3 length is 15 residues.

The chain combines TRBV7-9 with TRBJ1-2, with 8 bases that match TRBD1. This CDR3 comprises 16 residues. The V and J ends lost 3 bases and 0 bases, in that order; junction bases with no gene match: 6. Per the germline V gene, CDR1 is SEHNR and CDR2 is FQNEAQ (reference sequence). CDR3 sequence: CASSFRQGRANYGYTF. The CDR3 DNA reads as TGTGCCAGCAGCTTCCGACAGGGGAGAGCTAACTATGGCTACACCTTC.